Sequencing of this TCR beta chain was carried out in a study of brain T cells in children with intractable seizures. To note about this clone: Antigen specificity is unknown.

The study, taken as a whole, reports: Only CDR3 sequence similarity suggested viral specificity, without known HCMV serostatus.

Time point of the sample: blood from clinic visit 5 months post-surgery; TSC patient then seizure free. Pre-surgery treatment included at least one anti-epileptic drug. TCRdb's table, derived via immunoSEQ multiplex PCR, lists solely in-frame clones and lacks some. The table lists about 350,000 clones, about 93% of them singletons. Germline CDR1 reads KGHDR; CDR2 reads SFDVKD. The CDR3 runs 15 residues. With V trimmed by 7 bases and J by 5 bases, 12 bases remained unmatched. The chain couples TRBV24-1 to TRBJ1-2, with 7 bases matching TRBD1. The TCR was taken from a boy under two years old with tuberous sclerosis and intractable seizures. Material: peripheral blood, obtained roughly 5 months after surgery. CDR3 bases: TGTGCCACCAGGGCGGCGCAGGGGGGGCAATATGGCTACACCTTC. It yields the protein CATRAAQGGQYGYTF.